Included here is one TCR beta chain sequence, with context. Antigen specificity is unknown. Indicated time point: patch test 3, about 24 weeks after DPC sensitization. Treatment denoted: therapeutic diphenylcyclopropenone sensitization with weekly scalp DPC. This sample stems from a study of human T cells and chemical hapten exposure. MiXCR, run by TCRdb on the RACE reads, gives a single entry per CDR3 protein. Of 110,000 or so distinct CDR3 sequences listed, approximately 36% are singletons. The length of the CDR3 is 14 residues. Germline values: CDR1 MDHEN, CDR2 SYDVKM. V was shortened by 4 bases and J by 1 base, with 10 bases between the two germline ends. Findings of the study overall: Relative to controls, expanded TCRs formed significantly more large CDR3 similarity clusters.

The sequence derives from a man aged 40-49 years with alopecia areata. Some clones in this sample may be carry-over from other donors' samples. The chain employs TRBV28 and TRBJ1-2; the D gene is possibly TRBD1 (6 bases). Sample: whole blood, taken in connection with sensitization to the hapten diphenylcyclopropenone (DPC). The CDR3, as DNA: TGTGCCAGCAGTTCGACAGGACTTAACTATGGCTACACCTTC. Translated, it gives CASSSTGLNYGYTF.